A single sample is the source of the 9 T cell receptor beta chains below, sequenced in a study of shared clonotypes between healthy human individuals. This table comes from immunoSEQ multiplex PCR, and its TCRdb copy is limited to in-frame clones, with some not included. Among some 1.5 million clones listed, 95% to 99% were seen once. Sequencing was done on a sample of naive CD4+ T cells sorted from blood. The subset denotes: CD45RA+ positively selected. The receptors were gathered from a young man in good health.

This chain connects TRBV4-1 to TRBJ1-2, with D tentatively TRBD1 (6 bases). This CDR3 has 16 amino acids. V lost 2 bases and J 0 bases, leaving 13 bases between the germline ends. Per the germline V gene, CDR1 is MGHRA and CDR2 is YSYEKL. CDR3 DNA: TGCGCCAGCAGCCAAACTCAAGGACAGACTAACTATGGCTACACCTTC. This encodes CASSQTQGQTNYGYTF.

The rearrangement uses TRBV6-6 and TRBJ1-3; possibly TRBD1 for D (5 bases). V was cut by 0 bases and J by 14 bases, with 14 bases left in between. CDR3 length: 13 amino acids. The germline V gene has CDR1 MNHNY and CDR2 SVGAGI (reference sequence). CDR3 amino acids: CASSYSSGGELYF. The DNA of the CDR3 is TGTGCCAGCAGTTACTCGAGCGGGGGGGAACTATATTTT.

The V gene is TRBV5-5, the J gene TRBJ1-3; TRBD1 aligns across 7 bases. Unmatched junction bases numbered 8, after V lost 5 bases and J lost 3 bases. This CDR3 is built from 15 residues. Germline V lookup: CDR1 SGHKS, CDR2 YYEKEE (reference sequence). CDR3 DNA: TGTGCCAGCAGTATCAACAGGGGTCTTGGAAACACCATATATTTT. This translates into CASSINRGLGNTIYF.

The chain uses TRBV6-6 and TRBJ2-3; 10 positions agree with TRBD2. In germline, CDR1 is MNHNY, CDR2 SVGAGI (reference sequence). Germline trimming cut 6 bases from V and 9 bases from J; bases unmatched to any gene: 9. The CDR3 is 14 residues long. The CDR3 loop is CASRTSGIQGTQYF. CDR3 bases: TGTGCCAGCAGAACTAGCGGGATCCAAGGGACGCAGTATTTT.

The CDR3: CASSPLPREGLKYF. Written as DNA, the CDR3 is TGTGCCAGCTCACCACTTCCTCGGGAGGGCCTAAAGTACTTC. The chain combines TRBV18 with TRBJ2-4; 8 bases are shared with TRBD2. This CDR3 has 14 residues. V was pared by 1 base and J by 14 bases, with 10 bases of the junction left unmatched. Germline assignment: CDR1 KGHSH and CDR2 LQKENI.

This chain joins TRBV14 and TRBJ1-2, with unresolved D. Germline CDR1 SGHDN, CDR2 FVKESK. The CDR3 is made up of 15 amino acids. V shed 0 bases and J shed 1 base, with 9 bases lying between them. DNA of the CDR3: TGTGCCAGCAGCCAAGATATCAGTCTTAACTATGGCTACACCTTC. It encodes CASSQDISLNYGYTF.

This clone was seen only once. The rearrangement links TRBV19 to TRBJ1-5; TRBD1 matches 9 bases. The trim removed 10 bases at V and 6 bases at J, leaving 7 bases unmatched. The germline gives CDR1 LNHDA, CDR2 SQIVND (reference sequence). This CDR3 comprises 13 residues. Written as DNA, the CDR3 is TGTGCCATCAGTACAGGGGGCGGTCAGCCCCAGCATTTT. Amino acids: CAISTGGGQPQHF.

This clone is a singleton in its sample. J is TRBJ2-7 and V is TRBV10-2; 11 positions match TRBD2. Germline CDR1 reads WSHSY; CDR2 reads SAAADI. J lost 0 bases, V lost 9 bases, and 7 bases had no gene match. This CDR3 spans 15 amino acids. CDR3 sequence: CASGVAGGISYEQYF. The CDR3 DNA follows: TGCGCCAGTGGGGTAGCGGGAGGGATCTCCTACGAGCAGTACTTC.

The V gene is TRBV28, the J gene TRBJ1-4; tentative D call: TRBD1 (6 bases). The CDR3 length is 17 residues. V was cut by 2 bases and J by 3 bases, with 16 bases left in between. The germline V gene has CDR1 MDHEN and CDR2 SYDVKM. The CDR3 protein is CASSLRTDIYSNEKLFF. CDR3 coding DNA: TGTGCCAGCAGTTTACGGACAGACATTTATTCTAATGAAAAACTGTTTTTT.